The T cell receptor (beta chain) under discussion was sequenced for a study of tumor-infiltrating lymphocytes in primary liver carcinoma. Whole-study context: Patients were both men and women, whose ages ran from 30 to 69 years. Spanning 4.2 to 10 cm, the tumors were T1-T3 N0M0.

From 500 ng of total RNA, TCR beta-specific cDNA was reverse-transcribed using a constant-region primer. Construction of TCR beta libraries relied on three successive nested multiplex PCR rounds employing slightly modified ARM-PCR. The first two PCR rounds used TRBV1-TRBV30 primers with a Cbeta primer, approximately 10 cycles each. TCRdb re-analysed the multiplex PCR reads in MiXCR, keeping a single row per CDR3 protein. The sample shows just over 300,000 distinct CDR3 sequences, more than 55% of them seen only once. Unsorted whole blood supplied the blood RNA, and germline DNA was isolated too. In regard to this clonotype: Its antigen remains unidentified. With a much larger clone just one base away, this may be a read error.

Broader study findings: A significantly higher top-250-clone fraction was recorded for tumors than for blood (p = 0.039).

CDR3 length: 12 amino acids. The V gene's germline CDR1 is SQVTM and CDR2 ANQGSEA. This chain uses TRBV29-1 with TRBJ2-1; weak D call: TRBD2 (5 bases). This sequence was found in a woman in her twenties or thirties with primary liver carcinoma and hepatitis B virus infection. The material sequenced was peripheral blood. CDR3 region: CGVGSQSGEQFF. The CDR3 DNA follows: TGCGGCGTTGGTTCACAGAGCGGTGAGCAGTTCTTC.